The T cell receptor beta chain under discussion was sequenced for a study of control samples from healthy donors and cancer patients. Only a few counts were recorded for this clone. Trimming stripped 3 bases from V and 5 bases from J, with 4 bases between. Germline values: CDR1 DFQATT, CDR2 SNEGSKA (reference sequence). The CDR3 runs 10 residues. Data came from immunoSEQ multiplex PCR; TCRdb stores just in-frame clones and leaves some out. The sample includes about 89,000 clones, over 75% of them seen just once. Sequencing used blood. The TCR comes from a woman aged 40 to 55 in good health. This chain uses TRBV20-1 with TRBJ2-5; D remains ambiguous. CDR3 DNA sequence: TGCAGTGCTAGCGACGAGACCCAGTACTTC. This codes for CSASDETQYF.